This T cell receptor beta chain was retrieved from a study of regulatory T cells in long-lasting Graves disease. CDR1 and CDR2 from the germline V gene are SGHAT and FQNNGV. Trimming removed 5 bases at V and 4 bases at J, with 11 bases between. The CDR3 runs to 13 residues. As for time point: newly diagnosed GD, antithyroid drugs for less than 3 months. Extracted PBMC RNA gave rise to the TCR library. In this sample, this clonotype turned up a few times. iRepertoire HTBI primers and Arm-PCR of CDR3 regions built TCR beta libraries. TCRdb analysed the multiplex PCR reads with MiXCR anew, one entry per CDR3 protein. The sample includes approximately 560,000 distinct CDR3 sequences, 15% to 20% of them seen just once. The same specimen was also included in a second study, on T cells in Graves' hyperthyroidism and ophthalmopathy. Per that study: A set of HTBI primers served as the primers for a first-round RT-PCR of the TCR CDR3.

The genes are TRBV11-2 and TRBJ1-1; D is perhaps TRBD1 (5 bases). The origin of this receptor is a man aged 18 to 29 with Graves disease. The specimen comprised peripheral blood mononuclear cells (PBMCs), sampled at new diagnosis, from a patient treated with antithyroid drugs. The CDR3 reads CASSVQEFTEAFF. In nucleotides, the CDR3 is TGTGCCAGCAGCGTACAGGAGTTCACTGAAGCTTTCTTT.